The 3 T cell receptor beta chains listed next were all sequenced from one sample in a study of T-cell memory formation after mild COVID-19 (dated by TCRdb to about 2021). Receptors were amplified or captured by 5' RACE. Sequencing used an Illumina NovaSeq 6000. The public sequencing data were trimmed at Q25 with fastp and processed into clonotypes with MiXCR by TCRdb, which kept only in-frame beta chains. Duplicate CDR3 protein sequences are folded into a single record with the most common DNA and genes. This sample has just under 550,000 distinct CDR3 sequences in its table, and roughly 20% of those were observed once. The ten largest clonotypes hold around 13% of the sample. Sequencing was performed on PBMCs or a T cell subset sorted from them (not recorded which). The receptor source for this set is an adult woman who had mild COVID-19 (a few samples of this study predate the infection). The sample titles of this study are shuffled in the database, so cell type and time point are left out; the donor was told from shared clones.

The V gene is TRBV24-1, the J gene TRBJ2-1; perhaps TRBD2 as D (5 bases). Per germline, CDR1 KGHDR and CDR2 SFDVKD. Trimming pared 5 bases from V and 7 bases from J, leaving 14 bases between. This CDR3 has 14 residues. In nucleotides, the CDR3 is TGTGCCACCAGTGGACGGGAAGGTTATAATGAGCAGTTCTTC. As protein: CATSGREGYNEQFF.

This clonotype was counted a few times. This chain joins TRBV20-1 and TRBJ1-6; 7 bases line up with TRBD1. V shed 5 bases and J 10 bases; nucleotides not matched to a gene: 5. The germline gives CDR1 DFQATT, CDR2 SNEGSKA (reference sequence). There are 12 residues in the CDR3. The CDR3: CSAEDRMSPLHF. CDR3 nucleotide sequence: TGCAGTGCTGAGGACAGGATGTCACCCCTCCACTTT.

This rearrangement joins TRBV6-6 to TRBJ2-7; maybe TRBD1 (6 bases). The CDR3 is 17 amino acids. The V and J ends lost 6 bases and 5 bases respectively, with 26 bases between them. The germline V gene has CDR1 MNHNY and CDR2 SVGAGI (reference sequence). CDR3 DNA: TGTGCCAGCAGGATGGGCCCGGACAGTCGTCCGTTGGACGAGCAGTACTTC. Translating it yields CASRMGPDSRPLDEQYF.